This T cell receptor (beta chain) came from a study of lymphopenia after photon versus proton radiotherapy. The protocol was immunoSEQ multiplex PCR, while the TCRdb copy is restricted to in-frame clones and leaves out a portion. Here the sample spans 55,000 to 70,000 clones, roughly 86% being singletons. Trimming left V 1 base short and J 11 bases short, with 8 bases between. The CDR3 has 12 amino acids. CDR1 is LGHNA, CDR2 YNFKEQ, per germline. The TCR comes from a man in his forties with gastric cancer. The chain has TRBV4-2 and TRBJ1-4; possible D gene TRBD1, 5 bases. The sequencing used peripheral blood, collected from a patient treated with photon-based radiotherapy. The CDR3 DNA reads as TGTGCCAGCAGCCAAGCGACAGACAAACTGTTTTTT. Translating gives CASSQATDKLFF.